The clone carrying this T cell receptor beta chain has just a few counts. Patients having uncontrolled infection, another autoimmune disease, pregnancy or lactation were not included. The sample comes from a study of T cells in Graves' hyperthyroidism and ophthalmopathy. TCR beta CDR3 regions were amplified from RNA transcripts. First-round RT-PCR targeting the TCR CDR3 was performed with the HTBI primer set. TCRdb fed the multiplex PCR reads into MiXCR, producing one record per CDR3 protein. The sample records about 570,000 distinct CDR3 sequences, around 45% being singletons. The sequenced sample consisted of peripheral blood or thyroid tissue (not recorded which). The source is an adult woman with Graves' disease, either hyperthyroidism or ophthalmopathy (not recorded which).

The CDR3: CASDKSGSEAFF. The CDR3 DNA follows: TGTGCCAGCGATAAGTCAGGCTCTGAAGCTTTCTTT. This rearrangement joins TRBV7-9 to TRBJ1-1; no clear D gene. With 8 bases removed from V and 6 bases from J, the gap between germline ends came to 13 bases. Per the germline V gene, CDR1 is SEHNR and CDR2 is FQNEAQ (reference sequence). This CDR3 has 12 residues.